This TCR beta chain originates from a study of identical twins. TCRdb redid the calling of the 5' RACE reads with MiXCR, one entry per CDR3 protein. The sample lists 400,000 to 550,000 distinct CDR3 sequences, more than 13% occurring once. In its sample, this clonotype was seen a few times. These sequences were also reported in another study, on yellow fever vaccine responses in identical twins.

The receptor was derived from a young woman in good health. The source material was CD4+ T cells sorted from blood.

CDR3 sequence reads: CASSLSGQRSQYF. DNA of the CDR3: TGTGCCAGCAGCTTATCGGGACAGCGGTCCCAGTACTTC. This sequence joins TRBV7-9 and TRBJ2-5; 7 positions match TRBD1. J lost 9 bases, V lost 2 bases, and 6 bases had no gene match. CDR3 length: 13 residues. Germline lookup yields CDR1 SEHNR and CDR2 FQNEAQ (reference sequence).